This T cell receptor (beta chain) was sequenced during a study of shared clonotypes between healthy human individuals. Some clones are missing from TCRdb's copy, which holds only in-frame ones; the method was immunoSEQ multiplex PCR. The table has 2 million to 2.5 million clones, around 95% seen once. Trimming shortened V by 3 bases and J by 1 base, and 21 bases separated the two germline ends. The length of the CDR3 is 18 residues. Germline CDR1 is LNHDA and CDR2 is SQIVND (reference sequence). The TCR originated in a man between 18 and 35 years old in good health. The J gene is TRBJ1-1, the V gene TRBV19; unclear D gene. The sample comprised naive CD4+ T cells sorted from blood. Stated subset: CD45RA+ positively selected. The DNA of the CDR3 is TGTGCCAGTAGTATTTTTCCCGGTGTCCGCGGAGGGAACACTGAAGCTTTCTTT. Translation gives CASSIFPGVRGGNTEAFF. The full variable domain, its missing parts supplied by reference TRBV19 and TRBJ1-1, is DGGITQSPKYLFRKEGQNVTLSCEQNLNHDAMYWYRQDPGQGLRLIYYSQIVNDFQKGDIAEGYSVSREKKESFPLTVTSAQKNPTAFYLCASSIFPGVRGGNTEAFFGQGTRLTVV.